The 32 T cell receptor beta chains given below trace back to one sample, sequenced in a study of CD8 T cells in ankylosing spondylitis. Study-wide results and caveats: What appeared characteristic of ankylosing spondylitis blood was a TCR beta motif of eight highly homologous variants.

TCRdb reanalysed the 5' RACE reads using MiXCR and keeps one entry per CDR3 protein. The data contain 500,000 to 550,000 distinct CDR3 sequences, roughly 13% of them singletons. No antigen has been identified for these receptors. The sample consisted of blood, either unsorted or a sorted T cell fraction (not recorded which). The source is a male donor with ankylosing spondylitis.

This clonotype was detected a few times. The genes are TRBV10-2 and TRBJ2-7; 11 positions match TRBD2. Germline-derived CDR1 and CDR2 are WSHSY and SAAADI. V trimming: 6 bases; J trimming: 4 bases; junction bases outside the gene matches: 5. The CDR3 contains 14 residues. Written as DNA, the CDR3 is TGCGCCAGCAGAAAACTAGCGGGAGATTACGAGCAGTACGTC. As protein: CASRKLAGDYEQYV.

The chain recombines TRBV13 with TRBJ2-2; D remains unclear. The ends were cut back, 5 bases at V and 0 bases at J, with 10 bases in the middle. CDR3 length: 15 residues. Germline lookup yields CDR1 PRHDT and CDR2 FYEKMQ (reference sequence). The DNA of the CDR3 is TGTGCCAGCAGCCAAGTGCGGACGAACACCGGGGAGCTGTTTTTT. It codes for CASSQVRTNTGELFF.

In this sample, this clonotype turned up a few times. The rearrangement joins TRBV6-4 to TRBJ1-1; possibly TRBD1 for D (5 bases). V was trimmed by 10 bases and J by 6 bases, leaving 18 bases between them. The germline V gene encodes CDR1 MRHNA and CDR2 SNTAGT. The CDR3 has 13 residues. The CDR3 DNA sequence: TGTGCCACATCTCCATTCCGGGGGGCTGAAGCTTTCTTT. Its protein is CATSPFRGAEAFF.

This clonotype has more than one count but fewer than ten. The V and J genes are TRBV4-2 and TRBJ2-1; possible D gene TRBD2, 5 bases. From germline, CDR1 is LGHNA and CDR2 YNFKEQ. The CDR3 contains 17 residues. V was pared by 0 bases and J by 3 bases, with 15 bases between. The CDR3 DNA is TGTGCCAGCAGCCAAGATTCAGCGACGGGGTTCTACAATGAGCAGTTCTTC. Residues: CASSQDSATGFYNEQFF.

This clonotype has a handful of counts. The CDR3 is CSVESSNSGNTIYF. DNA of the CDR3: TGCAGCGTTGAATCGAGCAACTCTGGAAACACCATATATTTT. The chain carries TRBV29-1 and TRBJ1-3, with unresolved D. The CDR3 runs 14 residues. V lost 2 bases to trimming and J lost 0 bases, with 8 bases between them. Germline V gene sequence: CDR1 SQVTM, CDR2 ANQGSEA. Together with reference TRBV29-1 and TRBJ1-3, the CDR3 gives the full variable domain: SAVISQKPSRDICQRGTSLTIQCQVDSQVTMMFWYRQQPGQSLTLIATANQGSEATYESGFVIDKFPISRPNLTFSTLTVSNMSPEDSSIYLCSVESSNSGNTIYFGEGSWLTVV.

This clonotype was found a few times. The gene calls are TRBV20-1 and TRBJ2-2, with D perhaps matching TRBD1 (5 bases). Germline V gene sequence: CDR1 DFQATT, CDR2 SNEGSKA (reference sequence). The CDR3 is 14 amino acids. Trimming took off 3 bases at V and 8 bases at J, with 16 bases between the two ends. The CDR3 sequence is CSARGRRNRGELFF. The CDR3 DNA is TGCAGTGCTAGGGGGCGGAGAAATAGGGGGGAGCTGTTTTTT.

This clonotype was seen a handful of times. This chain connects TRBV2 to TRBJ2-2; TRBD2 is a possible D gene (6 bases). CDR3 length: 14 residues. Trimming left V 2 bases short and J 7 bases short, with 11 bases between. Per germline, CDR1 SNHLY and CDR2 FYNNEI. The CDR3 nucleotides read TGTGCCAGCAGTGAAATGCGGGGCGGCGGGGAGCTGTTTTTT. Translation: CASSEMRGGGELFF.

This clonotype was picked up many times. The rearrangement joins TRBV12-3 or TRBV12-4 to TRBJ1-1; 8 bases fit TRBD1. The junction had 15 bases not matched to a gene; V was cut back by 3 bases and J by 6 bases. This CDR3 region has 17 residues. CDR3 in DNA: TGTGCCAGCAGTTTCCAATACGGGACAGGCCGTATCCCTGAAGCTTTCTTT. It translates to CASSFQYGTGRIPEAFF.

This clonotype was seen more than once but under ten times. The chain joins TRBV11-2 to TRBJ2-3; TRBD1 might be the D (7 bases). Trimming took 5 bases from V and 3 from J, leaving 18 bases between them. The CDR3 covers 16 residues. The germline gives CDR1 SGHAT, CDR2 FQNNGV. The CDR3 nucleotides read TGTGCCAGCAGCCCAGGGGGGCGAAGATATACAGATACGCAGTATTTT. Protein product: CASSPGGRRYTDTQYF.

This clonotype has more than one count but fewer than ten. V usage is TRBV7-8 and J usage is TRBJ1-2; the D gene is possibly TRBD1 (5 bases). V was clipped by 1 base and J by 3 bases, with 12 bases between them. This CDR3 is built from 15 residues. Germline CDR1 is SGHVS and CDR2 is FQNEAQ. CDR3 nucleotide sequence: TGTGCCAGCAGCTTAGGGGCAGGGATCGACTATGGCTACACCTTC. Residues: CASSLGAGIDYGYTF.

In its sample, this clonotype was seen many times. The chain uses TRBV29-1 and TRBJ2-1, with a weak D call TRBD2 (6 bases). Trimming took off 7 bases at V and 9 bases at J, with 22 bases between the two ends. This CDR3 region has 14 residues. The germline V gene encodes CDR1 SQVTM and CDR2 ANQGSEA. The CDR3 loop is CSACLVREFGEQFF. CDR3 sequence (DNA): TGCAGCGCCTGCCTTGTGCGGGAATTCGGTGAGCAGTTCTTC.

V gene TRBV12-3 or TRBV12-4 combines with J gene TRBJ1-6; no reliable D call. V lost 7 bases and J 10 bases, leaving 14 bases between the germline ends. This CDR3 contains 13 residues. The CDR3 protein is CASTSTELSPLHF. CDR3 nucleotides: TGTGCCAGCACCTCCACGGAGCTGTCACCCCTCCACTTT.

V and J are TRBV30 and TRBJ2-1, with 7 bases identical to TRBD2. V lost 8 bases and J lost 2; bases outside the gene matches: 6. Per the germline V gene, CDR1 is GTSNPN and CDR2 is SVGIG (reference sequence). The CDR3 is 13 residues long. The CDR3 protein is CAHGGGPYNEQFF. The CDR3, as DNA: TGTGCCCATGGGGGAGGGCCCTACAATGAGCAGTTCTTC.

This clonotype was picked up a small number of times. The chain uses TRBV28 and TRBJ1-1; D gene uncertain. The V end was cut by 6 bases, the J end by 3 bases, with 11 bases between. The CDR3 loop spans 13 amino acids. Looked up from germline, CDR1 is MDHEN and CDR2 is SYDVKM. The CDR3 sequence is CASRPTEYTEAFF. The DNA of the CDR3 is TGTGCCAGCAGACCAACCGAGTACACTGAAGCTTTCTTT.

This clonotype was seen only a few times. The chain couples TRBV7-8 to TRBJ2-5, with 11 bases matching TRBD2. CDR1 and CDR2 (germline): SGHVS, FQNEAQ. The CDR3 is 16 amino acids. Trimming cost V 1 base and J 5 bases; bases outside gene matches: 6. In nucleotides, the CDR3 is TGTGCCAGCAGCTTAGGCGGGACTAGCGGTGGGGAGACCCAGTACTTC. It is translated as CASSLGGTSGGETQYF.

This clonotype has only a few counts. The chain uses TRBV12-3 or TRBV12-4 and TRBJ2-7; D remains ambiguous. CDR3 length: 10 residues. Trimming took off 6 bases at V and 7 bases at J, with 7 bases between the two ends. The CDR3: CASSPSEQYF. CDR3 coding DNA: TGTGCCAGCAGCCCCAGTGAGCAGTACTTC.

This clonotype was picked up many times. The chain has TRBV20-1 and TRBJ2-1; D may be TRBD1 (7 bases). The V gene's germline CDR1 is DFQATT and CDR2 SNEGSKA (reference sequence). The CDR3 length is 13 residues. Trimming left V 6 bases short and J 3 bases short, with 12 bases between. The CDR3, as DNA: TGCAGTGCCGCGGGACAGCTCTACAATGAGCAGTTCTTC. It translates to CSAAGQLYNEQFF.

Concerning this clonotype itself: This may be a read error, as it is one base from a much larger clone. The chain employs TRBV7-9 and TRBJ2-7; possibly TRBD1 for D (7 bases). CDR1 and CDR2 from the germline V gene are SEHNR and FQNEAQ (reference sequence). V was trimmed by 2 bases and J by 6 bases, leaving 8 bases between them. The CDR3 runs to 12 residues. CDR3 in amino acids: CASSLQGGEQYF. CDR3 DNA: TGTGCCAGCAGCTTACAGGGGGGCGAGCAGTACTTC.

V is TRBV12-3 or TRBV12-4 and J is TRBJ2-7, with unresolved D. CDR3 size: 14 residues. Trimming shortened V by 7 bases and J by 2 bases, and 15 bases separated the two germline ends. The DNA for the CDR3 is TGTGCCAGCACCATGGGCTCCCCCCCCTACGAGCAGTACGTC. It encodes CASTMGSPPYEQYV.

This clonotype was detected only a few times. V is TRBV20-1 and J is TRBJ2-7; D tentatively reads TRBD1 or TRBD2 (6 bases each). The germline V and J ends were trimmed by 8 bases and 2 bases, with 13 bases remaining between them. This CDR3 is built from 12 residues. CDR1 DFQATT and CDR2 SNEGSKA come from the germline V gene (reference sequence). The CDR3 is CSPVGGTYEQYF. The CDR3 DNA follows: TGCAGTCCGGTAGGGGGGACCTACGAGCAGTACTTC.

This sequence joins TRBV30 and TRBJ2-3; no reliable D call. V was shortened by 0 bases and J by 2 bases, with 9 bases between the two germline ends. Germline values: CDR1 GTSNPN, CDR2 SVGIG (reference sequence). This CDR3 spans 14 amino acids. The CDR3 protein is CAWSVGADTDTQYF. CDR3 nucleotide sequence: TGTGCCTGGAGTGTTGGCGCGGACACAGATACGCAGTATTTT.

This clonotype has more than one count but fewer than ten. The chain is built from TRBV15 and TRBJ2-4; D remains ambiguous. The CDR3 spans 13 residues. Germline V CDR1 and CDR2: LNHNV, YYDKDF (reference sequence). Trimming cost V 5 bases and J 8 bases, with 13 bases left between them. The CDR3 loop is CATSVDPGDIQYF. The DNA of the CDR3 is TGTGCCACCAGCGTGGACCCTGGGGACATTCAGTACTTC.

This clonotype came up a few times. This chain connects TRBV5-1 to TRBJ2-3; TRBD2 matches 11 bases. This CDR3 contains 16 residues. Trimming cost V 3 bases and J 3 bases; bases outside gene matches: 6. Germline CDR1 and CDR2: SGHRS and YFSETQ. CDR3 region: CASSSIAGGQTDTQYF. The CDR3 DNA sequence: TGCGCCAGCAGCTCCATAGCGGGAGGGCAAACAGATACGCAGTATTTT.

Ten or more counts support this clonotype. V is TRBV12-3 or TRBV12-4 and J is TRBJ2-5; 9 positions agree with TRBD1. J was trimmed by 2 bases and V by 6 bases; bases with no gene match: 7. The CDR3 length is 15 residues. In DNA, the CDR3 is TGTGCCAGCAGCTTCGGGGACAGGGATCAAGAGACCCAGTACTTC. Its translation: CASSFGDRDQETQYF.

This clonotype turned up a few times. The chain has TRBV27 and TRBJ1-2; a weak D match, TRBD1 (5 bases). CDR3 size: 10 residues. Germline CDR1 and CDR2: MNHEY and SMNVEV (reference sequence). Trimming shortened V by 11 bases and J by 8 bases, and 12 bases separated the two germline ends. The CDR3 DNA is TGTGCCGGGACCGGGAGAGGCTACACCTTC. It yields the protein CAGTGRGYTF.

The CDR3: CASRLQGSGANVLTF. The CDR3 DNA sequence: TGTGCCAGCAGACTACAGGGATCCGGGGCCAACGTCCTGACTTTC. This chain joins TRBV14 and TRBJ2-6; the D gene is possibly TRBD1 (6 bases). V shed 6 bases and J shed 4 bases, with 13 bases lying between them. The CDR3 runs 15 residues. Per germline, CDR1 SGHDN and CDR2 FVKESK.

This clonotype appeared a few times. As DNA, the CDR3 is TGTGCCAGCACCTTCTCCACCGGACAGTTTCACGGGGAGCTGTTTTTT. Protein: CASTFSTGQFHGELFF. The V and J genes are TRBV27 and TRBJ2-2; D is perhaps TRBD1 (6 bases). Trimming pared 7 bases from V and 7 bases from J, leaving 22 bases between. Germline CDR1 MNHEY, CDR2 SMNVEV (reference sequence). CDR3 length equals 16 residues.

This clonotype was picked up a small number of times. This chain joins TRBV11-2 and TRBJ1-1; no clear D gene. Trimming took off 1 base at V and 2 bases at J, with 8 bases between the two ends. CDR1 is SGHAT and CDR2 is FQNNGV in the germline V gene. The CDR3 is 14 residues long. The CDR3: CASSLGGKNTEAFF. Here the CDR3 DNA reads TGTGCCAGCAGCTTAGGTGGGAAAAACACTGAAGCTTTCTTT.

This clonotype appeared a few times. The chain is built from TRBV24-1 and TRBJ2-1; D not resolved. This CDR3 has 14 residues. Trimming shortened V by 7 bases and J by 8 bases, and 17 bases separated the two germline ends. Per germline, CDR1 KGHDR and CDR2 SFDVKD. This chain's CDR3 is CATSATRTVDEQFF. The CDR3 DNA reads TGTGCCACCAGCGCGACGCGTACCGTCGATGAGCAGTTCTTC.

This clonotype has at least ten counts. The chain combines TRBV5-1 with TRBJ2-3, with 7 nucleotides matching TRBD2. J was trimmed by 2 bases and V by 0 bases; bases with no gene match: 6. This CDR3 spans 16 amino acids. CDR1 and CDR2 from the germline V gene are SGHRS and YFSETQ. The CDR3 bases are TGCGCCAGCAGCTTGGTGGCGGGAGTCCTCACAGATACGCAGTATTTT. This translates into CASSLVAGVLTDTQYF. The full variable domain, with the rest looked up from reference TRBV5-1 and TRBJ2-3, is KAGVTQTPRYLIKTRGQQVTLSCSPISGHRSVSWYQQTPGQGLQFLFEYFSETQRNKGNFPGRFSGRQFSNSRSEMNVSTLELGDSALYLCASSLVAGVLTDTQYFGPGTRLTVL.

This clonotype was detected ten times or more. The CDR3 sequence is CASSDAPGTGGEKLFF. Here the CDR3 DNA reads TGTGCCAGCAGTGATGCCCCCGGGACAGGGGGTGAAAAACTGTTTTTT. The chain couples TRBV25-1 to TRBJ1-4, with 11 bases that match TRBD1. V lost 3 bases and J lost 7; bases outside the gene matches: 7. Germline assignment: CDR1 MGHDK and CDR2 SYGVNS. CDR3 size: 16 residues.

The table lists this clonotype with a few counts. The gene calls are TRBV6-1 and TRBJ2-1; the D call may be TRBD1 or TRBD2 (5 bases each). Trimming took off 1 base at V and 9 bases at J, with 13 bases between the two ends. This CDR3 has 14 amino acids. The V gene's germline CDR1 is MNHNS and CDR2 SASEGT. The CDR3 is CASSEVGRVGEQFF. CDR3 in DNA: TGTGCCAGCAGTGAAGTGGGGCGGGTGGGTGAGCAGTTCTTC.